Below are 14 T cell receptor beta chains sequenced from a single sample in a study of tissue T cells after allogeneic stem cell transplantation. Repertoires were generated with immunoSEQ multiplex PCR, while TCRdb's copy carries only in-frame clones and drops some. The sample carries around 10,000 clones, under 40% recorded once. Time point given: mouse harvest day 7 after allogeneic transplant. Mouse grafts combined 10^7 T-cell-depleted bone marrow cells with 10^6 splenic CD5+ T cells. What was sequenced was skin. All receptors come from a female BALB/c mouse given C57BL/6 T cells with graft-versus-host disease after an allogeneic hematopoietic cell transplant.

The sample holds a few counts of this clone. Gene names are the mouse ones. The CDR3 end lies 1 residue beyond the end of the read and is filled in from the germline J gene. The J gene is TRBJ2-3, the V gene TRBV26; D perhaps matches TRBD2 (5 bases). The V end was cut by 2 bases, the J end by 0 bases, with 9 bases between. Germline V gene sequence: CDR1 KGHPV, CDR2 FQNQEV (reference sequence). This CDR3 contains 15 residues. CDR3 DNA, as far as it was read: TGTGCCAGCAGTCTGGGGTGGACTAGTGCAGAAACGCTGTAT. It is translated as CASSLGWTSAETLY. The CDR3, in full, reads CASSLGWTSAETLYF.

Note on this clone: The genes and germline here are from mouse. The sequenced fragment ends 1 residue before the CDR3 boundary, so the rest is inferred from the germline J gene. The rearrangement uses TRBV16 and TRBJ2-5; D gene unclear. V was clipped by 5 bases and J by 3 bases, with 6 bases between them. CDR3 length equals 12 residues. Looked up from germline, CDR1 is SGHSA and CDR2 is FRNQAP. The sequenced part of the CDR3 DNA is TGTGCAAGCAGCCCCGTGCAAGACACCCAGTAC. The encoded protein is CASSPVQDTQY. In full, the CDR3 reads CASSPVQDTQYF. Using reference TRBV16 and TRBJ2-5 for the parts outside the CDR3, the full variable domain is NAGVIQTPRHKVTGKGQEATLWCEPISGHSAVFWYRQTIVQGLEFLTYFRNQAPIDDSGMPKERFSAQMPNQSHSTLKIQSTQPQDSAVYLCASSPVQDTQYFGPGTRLLVL.

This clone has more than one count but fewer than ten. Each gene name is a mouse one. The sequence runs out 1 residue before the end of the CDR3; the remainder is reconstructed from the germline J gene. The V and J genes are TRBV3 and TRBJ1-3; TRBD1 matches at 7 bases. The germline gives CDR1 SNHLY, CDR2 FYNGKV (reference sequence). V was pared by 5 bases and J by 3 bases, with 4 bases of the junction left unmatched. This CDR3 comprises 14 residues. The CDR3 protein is CASSHDRVGNTLYF. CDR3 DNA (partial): TGTGCCAGCAGCCACGACAGGGTTGGAAATACGCTCTAT.

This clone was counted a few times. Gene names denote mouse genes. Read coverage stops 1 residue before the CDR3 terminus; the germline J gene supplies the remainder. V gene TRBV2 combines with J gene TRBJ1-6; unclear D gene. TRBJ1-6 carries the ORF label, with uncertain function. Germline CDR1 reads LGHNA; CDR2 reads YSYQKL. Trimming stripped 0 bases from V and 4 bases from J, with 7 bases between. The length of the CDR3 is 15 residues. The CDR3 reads CASSQESRYNSPLYF. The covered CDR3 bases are TGTGCCAGCAGCCAAGAATCCAGGTATAATTCGCCCCTCTAC.

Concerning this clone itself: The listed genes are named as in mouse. The chain's CDR3 is CASSPDGYNNQAPLF. The part of the CDR3 DNA that was read is TGTGCCAGCAGTCCGGACGGATATAACAACCAGGCTCCGCTT. The chain recombines TRBV26 with TRBJ1-5, with unresolved D. The sequenced fragment ends 1 residue before the CDR3 boundary, so the rest is inferred from the germline J gene. Germline loops: CDR1 KGHPV, CDR2 FQNQEV (reference sequence). The CDR3 has 15 amino acids. Trimming took 4 bases from V and 0 from J, leaving 10 bases between them.

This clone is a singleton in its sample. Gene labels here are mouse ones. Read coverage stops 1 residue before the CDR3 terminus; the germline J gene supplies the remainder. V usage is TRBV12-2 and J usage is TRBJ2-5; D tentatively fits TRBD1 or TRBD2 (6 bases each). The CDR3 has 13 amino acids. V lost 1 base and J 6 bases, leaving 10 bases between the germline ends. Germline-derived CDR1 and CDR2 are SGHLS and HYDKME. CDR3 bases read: TGTGCCAGCTCTCTTTGGGGGCGGGACACCCAGTAC. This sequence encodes CASSLWGRDTQY. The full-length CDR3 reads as CASSLWGRDTQYF.

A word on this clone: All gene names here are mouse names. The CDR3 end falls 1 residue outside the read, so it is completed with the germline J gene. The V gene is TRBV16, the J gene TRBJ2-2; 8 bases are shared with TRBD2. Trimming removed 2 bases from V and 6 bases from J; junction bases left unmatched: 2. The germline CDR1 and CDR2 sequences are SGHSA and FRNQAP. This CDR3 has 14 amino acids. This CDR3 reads CASSLSGGPGQLYF. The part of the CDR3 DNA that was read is TGTGCAAGCAGCTTATCGGGGGGGCCCGGGCAGCTCTAC.

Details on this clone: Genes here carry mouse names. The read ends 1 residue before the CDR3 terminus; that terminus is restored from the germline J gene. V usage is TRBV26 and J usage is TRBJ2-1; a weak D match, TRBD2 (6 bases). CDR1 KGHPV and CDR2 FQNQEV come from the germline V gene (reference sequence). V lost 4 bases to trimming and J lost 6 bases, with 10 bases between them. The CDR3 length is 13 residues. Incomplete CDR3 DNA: TGTGCCAGCAGTCATTGGGGGAGTGCTGAGCAGTTC. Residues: CASSHWGSAEQF. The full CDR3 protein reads CASSHWGSAEQFF.

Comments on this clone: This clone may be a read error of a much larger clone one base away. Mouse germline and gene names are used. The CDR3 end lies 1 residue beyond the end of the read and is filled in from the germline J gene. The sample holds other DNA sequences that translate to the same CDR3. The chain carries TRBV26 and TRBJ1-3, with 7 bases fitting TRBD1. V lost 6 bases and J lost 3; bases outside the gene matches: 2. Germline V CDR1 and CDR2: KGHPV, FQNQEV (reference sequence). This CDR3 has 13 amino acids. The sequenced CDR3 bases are TGTGCCAGCAGGACAGGGAGTGGAAATACGCTCTAT. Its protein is CASRTGSGNTLY. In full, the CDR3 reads CASRTGSGNTLYF.

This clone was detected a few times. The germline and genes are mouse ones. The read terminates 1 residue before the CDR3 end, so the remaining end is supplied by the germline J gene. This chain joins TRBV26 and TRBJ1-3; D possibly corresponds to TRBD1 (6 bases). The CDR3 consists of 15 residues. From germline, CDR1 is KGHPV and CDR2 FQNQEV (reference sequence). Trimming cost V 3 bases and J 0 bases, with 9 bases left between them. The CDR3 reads CASSLTGYSGNTLYF. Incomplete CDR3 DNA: TGTGCCAGCAGTCTTACAGGGTATTCTGGAAATACGCTCTAT.

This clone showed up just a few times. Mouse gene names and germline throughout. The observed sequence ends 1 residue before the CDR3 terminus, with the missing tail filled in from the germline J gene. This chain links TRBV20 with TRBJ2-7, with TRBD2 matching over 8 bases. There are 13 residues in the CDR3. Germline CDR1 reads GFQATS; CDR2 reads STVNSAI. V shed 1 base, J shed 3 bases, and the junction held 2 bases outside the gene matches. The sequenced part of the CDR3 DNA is TGTGGTGCTAGGGCGGGGGGGCGCTATGAACAGTAC. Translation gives CGARAGGRYEQY. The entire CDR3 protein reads CGARAGGRYEQYF.

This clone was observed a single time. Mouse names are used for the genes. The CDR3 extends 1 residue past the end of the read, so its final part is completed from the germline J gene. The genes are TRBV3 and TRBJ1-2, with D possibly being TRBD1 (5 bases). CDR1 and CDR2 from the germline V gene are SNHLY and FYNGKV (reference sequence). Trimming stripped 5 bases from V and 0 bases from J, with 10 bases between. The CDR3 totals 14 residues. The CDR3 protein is CASSPRTPNSDYTF. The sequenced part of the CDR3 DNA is TGTGCCAGCAGCCCCCGGACACCAAACTCCGACTACACC.

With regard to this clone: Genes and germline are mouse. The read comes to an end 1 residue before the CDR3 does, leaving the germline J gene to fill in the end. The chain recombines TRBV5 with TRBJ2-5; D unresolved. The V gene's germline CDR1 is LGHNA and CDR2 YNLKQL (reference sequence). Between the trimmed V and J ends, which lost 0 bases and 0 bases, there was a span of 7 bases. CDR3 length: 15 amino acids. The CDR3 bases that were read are TGTGCCAGCAGCCAAGACGGGGATAACCAAGACACCCAGTAC. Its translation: CASSQDGDNQDTQY. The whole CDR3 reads CASSQDGDNQDTQYF.

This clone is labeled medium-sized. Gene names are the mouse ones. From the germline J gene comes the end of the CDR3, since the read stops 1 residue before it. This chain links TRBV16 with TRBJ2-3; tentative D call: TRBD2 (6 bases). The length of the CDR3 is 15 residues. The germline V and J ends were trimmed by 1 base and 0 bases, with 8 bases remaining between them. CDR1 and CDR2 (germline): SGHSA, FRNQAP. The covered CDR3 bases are TGTGCAAGCAGCTTAGCTGGGGCTAGTGCAGAAACGCTGTAT. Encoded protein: CASSLAGASAETLY. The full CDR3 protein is CASSLAGASAETLYF.